Ten or more counts support the clone carrying this TCR beta chain. What it binds is unknown. Regions amplified from RNA transcripts were the TCR beta CDR3 regions. The HTBI primer set drove a first-round RT-PCR of the TCR CDR3. Each CDR3 protein gets one entry after TCRdb re-called the multiplex PCR reads with MiXCR. The sample contains about 400,000 distinct CDR3 sequences, 13% to 15% of which appear only once. Ophthalmopathy patients showed a Clinical Activity Score of at least 3, NOSPECS grade of at least 4 and duration under 3 months. The data belong to a study of T cells in Graves' hyperthyroidism and ophthalmopathy. V dropped 7 bases and J dropped 5; count of bases not matched to a gene: 4. This CDR3 has 13 amino acids. The germline V gene encodes CDR1 MNHEY and CDR2 SMNVEV (reference sequence). General observations from the study: Also found in blood were most expanded thyroid clonotypes above 0.001. Ophthalmopathy, which appeared later, was predicted by the model a median about 6 months before onset. Ophthalmopathy and stable hyperthyroidism were separated by a 13 V-J model.

The clonotype originates from a woman aged 60-75 years with Graves' ophthalmopathy. The sequenced sample consisted of blood. This rearrangement joins TRBV27 to TRBJ2-1, with TRBD2 identical over 8 bases. CDR3 in DNA: TGTGCCAGCAACCTTAGCGGGGACAATGAGCAGTTCTTC. It codes for CASNLSGDNEQFF.